This T cell receptor (beta chain) was captured in a study of a mutant IDH1 vaccine in newly diagnosed glioma. Study at large: Eight vaccine injections were given to patients in weeks 1, 3, 5, 7, 11, 15, 19 and 23. Vaccination was launched 4-6 weeks after radiotherapy alone, or with temozolomide cycles. Of the patients given treatment, approximately 60% were male and 37.5% were female, and a mean age of approximately 40 years was recorded.

Clones were sequenced by immunoSEQ multiplex PCR, and TCRdb holds only the in-frame ones, with some missing. The sample consists of about 36,000 clones, under 90% of them appearing once. With respect to this clone: Its target is unknown.

The germline V gene encodes CDR1 LNHDA and CDR2 SQIVND (reference sequence). Trimming took 7 bases from V and 1 from J; bases not matched to a gene: 1. CDR3 size: 14 residues. Time point in this sample: week 11, during vaccination. Doses consisted of 300 ug of mutant IDH1 20-mer peptide each, paired with topical imiquimod. New astrocytomas of WHO grade 3 or 4 that were IDH1-mutant and ATRX-lost were found in the donors. The origin of this receptor is a woman aged 30 to 39 with glioma. Some clones in this sample may be carry-over from other donors' samples. The V call is TRBV19, the J call TRBJ2-2; 9 bases align to TRBD1. The sequencing here drew on peripheral blood mononuclear cells (PBMCs), taken from a glioma patient whose treatment included an IDH1 peptide vaccine. Here the CDR3 reads CASKGQGNTGELFF. DNA for the CDR3: TGTGCCAGTAAGGGACAGGGGAACACCGGGGAGCTGTTTTTT.